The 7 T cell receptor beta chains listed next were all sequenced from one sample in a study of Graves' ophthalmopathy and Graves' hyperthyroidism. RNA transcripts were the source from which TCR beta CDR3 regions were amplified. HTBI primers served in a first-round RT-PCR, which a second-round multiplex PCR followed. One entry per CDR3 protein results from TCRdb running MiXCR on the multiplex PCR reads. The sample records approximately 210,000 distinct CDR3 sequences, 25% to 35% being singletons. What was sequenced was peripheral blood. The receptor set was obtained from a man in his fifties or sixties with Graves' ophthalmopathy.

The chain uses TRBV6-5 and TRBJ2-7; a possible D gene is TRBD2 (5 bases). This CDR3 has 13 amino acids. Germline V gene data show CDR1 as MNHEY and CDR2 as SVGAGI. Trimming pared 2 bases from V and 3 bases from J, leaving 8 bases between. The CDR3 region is CASSYGSIYEQYF. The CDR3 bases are TGTGCCAGCAGTTACGGGAGTATCTACGAGCAGTACTTC.

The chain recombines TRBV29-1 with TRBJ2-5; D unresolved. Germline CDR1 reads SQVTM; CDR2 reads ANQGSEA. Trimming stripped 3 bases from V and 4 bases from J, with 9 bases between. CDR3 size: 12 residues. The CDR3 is CSVDMGGETQYF. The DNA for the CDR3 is TGCAGCGTTGACATGGGCGGAGAGACCCAGTACTTC.

CDR3 residues: CAWCDGTSVYEQYF. The CDR3, as DNA: TGTGCCTGGTGTGACGGGACTAGTGTCTACGAGCAGTACTTC. The J gene is TRBJ2-7, the V gene TRBV30; 8 bases are shared with TRBD2. CDR1 is GTSNPN and CDR2 is SVGIG in the germline V gene (reference sequence). This CDR3 is built from 14 residues. V shed 5 bases, J shed 3 bases, and the junction held 9 bases outside the gene matches.

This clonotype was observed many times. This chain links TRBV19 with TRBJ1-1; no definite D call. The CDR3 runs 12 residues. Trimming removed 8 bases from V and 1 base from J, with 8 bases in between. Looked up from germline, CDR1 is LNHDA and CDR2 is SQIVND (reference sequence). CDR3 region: CASLGGNTEAFF. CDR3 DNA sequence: TGTGCCAGTCTCGGCGGGAACACTGAAGCTTTCTTT.

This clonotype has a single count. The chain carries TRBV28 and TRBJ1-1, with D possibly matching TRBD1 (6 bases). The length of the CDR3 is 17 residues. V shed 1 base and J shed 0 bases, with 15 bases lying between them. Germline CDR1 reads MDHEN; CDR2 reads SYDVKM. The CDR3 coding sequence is TGTGCCAGCAGTTTATTCGGGGGGGCCCAGTTGAACACTGAAGCTTTCTTT. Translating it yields CASSLFGGAQLNTEAFF. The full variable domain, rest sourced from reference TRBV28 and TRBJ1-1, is DVKVTQSSRYLVKRTGEKVFLECVQDMDHENMFWYRQDPGLGLRLIYFSYDVKMKEKGDIPEGYSVSREKKERFSLILESASTNQTSMYLCASSLFGGAQLNTEAFFGQGTRLTVV.

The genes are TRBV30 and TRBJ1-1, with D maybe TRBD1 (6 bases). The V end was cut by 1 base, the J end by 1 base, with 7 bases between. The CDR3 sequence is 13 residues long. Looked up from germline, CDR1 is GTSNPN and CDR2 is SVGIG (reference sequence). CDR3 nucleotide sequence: TGTGCCTGGAGTGGAGGGGGGAACACTGAAGCTTTCTTT. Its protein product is CAWSGGGNTEAFF.

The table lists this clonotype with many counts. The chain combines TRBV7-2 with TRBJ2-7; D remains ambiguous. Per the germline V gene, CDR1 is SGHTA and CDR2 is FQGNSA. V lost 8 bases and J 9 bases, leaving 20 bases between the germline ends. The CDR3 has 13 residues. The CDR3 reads CASRLSMGWVQYF. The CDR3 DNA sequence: TGTGCCAGCCGACTTAGTATGGGCTGGGTGCAGTACTTC.